This TCR beta chain was recovered during a study of cytomegalovirus exposure and HLA in healthy donors. As regards this clone: The antigen remains unidentified.

Use of 60 Vbeta and 13 Jbeta primers characterized the PCR. Measured with immunoSEQ multiplex PCR; TCRdb has only the in-frame clones, and not every one. Here the sample spans roughly 260,000 clones, roughly 86% being singletons. From germline, CDR1 is LNHDA and CDR2 SQIVND (reference sequence). The V and J ends lost 3 bases and 0 bases respectively, with 9 bases between them. This CDR3 region has 14 residues. Broader study findings: Some TCR beta chains (roughly 160 of them) were listed as cytomegalovirus-associated.

V gene TRBV19 combines with J gene TRBJ2-7, with a possible D match to TRBD2 (5 bases). This receptor was obtained from a woman aged 40 to 55 in good health and CMV-seropositive. Sequenced material: PBMCs. CDR3: CASSIPGFSYEQYF. The CDR3 DNA reads TGTGCCAGTAGTATTCCGGGATTCTCCTACGAGCAGTACTTC.